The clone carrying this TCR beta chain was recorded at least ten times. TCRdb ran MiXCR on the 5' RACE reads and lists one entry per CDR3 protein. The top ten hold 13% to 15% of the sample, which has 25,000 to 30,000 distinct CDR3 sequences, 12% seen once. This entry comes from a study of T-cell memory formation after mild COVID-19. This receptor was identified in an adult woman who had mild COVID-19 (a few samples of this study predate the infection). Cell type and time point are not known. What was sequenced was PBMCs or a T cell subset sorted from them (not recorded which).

The CDR3 protein is CASSYSNPGQGRGGYTF. The CDR3 nucleotides are TGTGCCAGCAGTTACTCGAACCCCGGACAGGGGCGAGGGGGCTACACCTTC. V and J are TRBV6-5 and TRBJ1-2; 9 bases match TRBD1. The J segment lost 8 bases and the V segment lost 0 bases, leaving 13 bases of the junction unmatched. Looked up from germline, CDR1 is MNHEY and CDR2 is SVGAGI. The length of the CDR3 is 17 residues.